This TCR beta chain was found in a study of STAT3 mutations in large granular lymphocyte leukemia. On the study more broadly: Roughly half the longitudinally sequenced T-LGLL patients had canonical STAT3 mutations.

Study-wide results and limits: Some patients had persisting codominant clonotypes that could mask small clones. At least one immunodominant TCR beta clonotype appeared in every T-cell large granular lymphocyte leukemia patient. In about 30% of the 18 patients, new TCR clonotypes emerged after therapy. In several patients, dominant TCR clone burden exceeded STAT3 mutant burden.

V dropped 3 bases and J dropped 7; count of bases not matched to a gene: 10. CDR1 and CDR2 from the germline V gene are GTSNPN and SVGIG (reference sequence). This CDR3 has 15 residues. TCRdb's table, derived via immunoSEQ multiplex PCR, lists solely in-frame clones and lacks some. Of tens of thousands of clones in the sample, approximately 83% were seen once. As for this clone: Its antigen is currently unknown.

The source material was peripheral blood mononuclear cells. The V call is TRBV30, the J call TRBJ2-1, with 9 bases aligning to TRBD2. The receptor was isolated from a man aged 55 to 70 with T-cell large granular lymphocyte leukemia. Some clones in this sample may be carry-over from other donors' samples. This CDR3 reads CAWRAVSGRGNEQFF. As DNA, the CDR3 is TGTGCCTGGAGGGCTGTTAGCGGGAGAGGAAATGAGCAGTTCTTC. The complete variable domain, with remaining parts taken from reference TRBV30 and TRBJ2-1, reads SQTIHQWPATLVQPVGSPLSLECTVEGTSNPNLYWYRQAAGRGLQLLFYSVGIGQISSEVPQNLSASRPQDRQFILSSKKLLLSDSGFYLCAWRAVSGRGNEQFFGPGTRLTVL.